Each of the 5 T cell receptor beta chains below was sequenced from the same sample in a study of blood T cell repertoires in COVID-19. The method was immunoSEQ multiplex PCR; TCRdb's version includes in-frame clones alone and lacks a portion of them. In the table there are 310,000 or so clones, more than 70% of which are singletons. The sequenced material came from peripheral blood. The source of these receptors is a woman aged 25 to 39 with COVID-19, enrolled during active disease.

This chain joins TRBV24-1 and TRBJ1-2, with TRBD1 identical over 10 bases. The CDR3 loop spans 15 amino acids. Per germline, CDR1 KGHDR and CDR2 SFDVKD. Unmatched junction bases numbered 5, after V lost 4 bases and J lost 4 bases. In DNA, the CDR3 is TGTGCCACCAGTGACAAGACAGGGGGCGGCTATGGCTACACCTTC. This sequence encodes CATSDKTGGGYGYTF.

The chain uses TRBV2 and TRBJ2-1; 9 bases are shared with TRBD1. J was trimmed by 6 bases and V by 6 bases; bases with no gene match: 9. Germline values: CDR1 SNHLY, CDR2 FYNNEI. CDR3 size: 15 residues. The CDR3 here is CASSSGTGFPNEQFF. The CDR3 DNA reads as TGTGCCAGCAGCTCCGGGACAGGGTTCCCCAATGAGCAGTTCTTC.

In its sample, this clone was seen a few times. V usage is TRBV24-1 and J usage is TRBJ1-5, with 7 nucleotides matching TRBD1. The CDR3 sequence is 16 residues long. Germline lookup yields CDR1 KGHDR and CDR2 SFDVKD. V shed 5 bases and J 5 bases; nucleotides not matched to a gene: 11. Written as DNA, the CDR3 is TGTGCCACCAGTGTTGAGGGGGCAGGTAGTGATCAGCCCCAGCATTTT. It codes for CATSVEGAGSDQPQHF.

V gene TRBV4-1 combines with J gene TRBJ2-7, with 7 positions matching TRBD1. CDR3 length: 17 amino acids. The junction had 9 bases not matched to a gene; V was cut back by 1 base and J by 0 bases. CDR1 is MGHRA, CDR2 YSYEKL, per germline. The CDR3 here is CASSQVSGQDISYEQYF. In DNA form, the CDR3 reads TGCGCCAGCAGCCAAGTATCAGGACAGGATATCTCCTACGAGCAGTACTTC.

The CDR3 bases are TGCGCCAGCAGCTTGCGACTAGCGGAGCCGAACAATGAGCAGTTCTTC. Residues: CASSLRLAEPNNEQFF. The gene calls are TRBV5-1 and TRBJ2-1; 9 bases map to TRBD2. The CDR3 consists of 16 residues. Germline CDR1 reads SGHRS; CDR2 reads YFSETQ. The V gene end was trimmed by 1 base and the J gene end by 5 bases; junction bases not matched to a gene: 7. Based on the CDR3 plus reference TRBV5-1 and TRBJ2-1, the full variable domain is KAGVTQTPRYLIKTRGQQVTLSCSPISGHRSVSWYQQTPGQGLQFLFEYFSETQRNKGNFPGRFSGRQFSNSRSEMNVSTLELGDSALYLCASSLRLAEPNNEQFFGPGTRLTVL.